The entry below gives a single TCR beta chain sequence along with its context. This sample is drawn from a study of shared clonotypes between healthy human individuals. Looking at the study overall: Samples came from a couple of female and a few male donors aged 18 to 49.

Clones were sequenced by immunoSEQ multiplex PCR, and TCRdb holds only the in-frame ones, with some missing. In the table there are 2 million to 3 million clones, over 85% of which are singletons. Healthy adults negative for HIV, lacking recent acute infections or vaccinations, served as donors. V was pared by 3 bases and J by 1 base, with 3 bases of the junction left unmatched. Germline CDR1 reads LGHNA; CDR2 reads YNFKEQ. The CDR3 loop spans 14 amino acids. This sequence originates from a man younger than 35 in good health. Some clones in this sample may be carry-over from other donors' samples. The sample comprised naive CD4+ T cells from PBMCs. Regarding subset: CD45RA+ positively selected. The rearrangement uses TRBV4-2 and TRBJ2-7, with TRBD1 matching over 7 bases. The DNA for the CDR3 is TGTGCCAGCAGCCAGATGGGACAGTCCTACGAGCAGTACTTC. Its translation is CASSQMGQSYEQYF.